What follows describes a single T cell receptor (beta chain). It has no known antigen specificity. Nothing much larger sits one base from this clone, and base qualities are not available. This record belongs to a study of blood T cell repertoires in COVID-19 (dated by TCRdb to 2018 to 2021). Looking at the study overall: Samples from collaborators originated in the United States, Italy and Spain and spanned both the acute and convalescent phases of COVID-19. A de-identified subject ID, COVID-19 status, age in years and sex were almost always included in the sample metadata. HLA class I and class II types, where available, came from metadata supplied by the sample provider rather than from assay-based typing. The repertoires were released in a freely available public database meant as a resource for research on the immune response to SARS-CoV-2. The dataset comprised deeply sampled blood TCRbeta repertoires from subjects exposed to, actively infected with, or recovered from COVID-19. The samples were drawn from the first 160 participants of the ongoing ImmuneRACE study and from 1,254 subjects provided by 6 global collaborators. The prospective study material was composed of cDNA or gDNA derived from T cells, B-cell-depleted T cells, or PBMCs. Study-wide conclusions, independent of this receptor: The quantity of clinical and demographic metadata differed by source and by participant and was supplied without curation.

Trimming accounts for 6 bases at V and 4 bases at J, while the number of junction bases matched to no gene is 9. The CDR3, from cysteine to phenylalanine, totals 14 residues. CDR3 DNA only is kept here, 42 bases in frame from base 1. The CDR1 and CDR2 encoded by the germline V gene are SGHRS and YFSETQ. TCRbeta CDR3 regions were amplified from genomic DNA using the immunoSEQ Assay, a bias-controlled multiplex PCR. Regarding the original processing steps: The number of nucleated cells in each sample was estimated from the amplification of reference gene primers within the assay. To quantify the absolute abundance of each unique TCRbeta CDR3 rearrangement, sequence reads were collapsed and filtered. Productive Simpson clonality was computed per sample as the square root of Simpson's diversity index over productive rearrangements. TCRdb took over this immuneACCESS table, retaining in-frame rearrangements with V and J assigned. Such tables are incomplete; in checked studies, under half of the missing clones stem from an unresolved V gene, and the remainder is unexplained. The D gene and trimming were derived from the DNA, and the V and J assignments and clone size from that table. The sample table holds 95,000 to 150,000 clones, of which over 75% were seen once. Roughly 17% of the sample is taken by the ten largest.

The collaborating institutions used their own protocols to collect whole blood in K2EDTA tubes. For TCRbeta analysis, collaborators shipped samples in one of three forms: frozen whole blood, isolated PBMCs, or DNA extracted from either of those sample types. The chain is assembled from TRBV5-1 and TRBJ2-7; 8 middle bases align to TRBD1. The source material was peripheral blood. This receptor was obtained from a man in his 60s with active or convalescent COVID-19. The CDR3 region reads CASKTNNRGYEQYF. DNA sequence: TGCGCCAGCAAAACCAATAACAGGGGGTACGAGCAGTACTTC.